The clone carrying this T cell receptor (beta chain) has a handful of counts. Its cognate antigen is unknown. This entry is derived from a study of Ad26.COV2.S vaccination and SARS-CoV-2 variants. Study summary: Dosing was one shot or two shots 56 days apart.

Regarding treatment: some 20 received Ad26.COV2.S at low or high dose, single or two shots; roughly five received placebo; per-sample allocation not given. Sampling was performed 63 days after the first vaccine or placebo injection. Donor was an adult aged 18-55 years in Boston. Vaccination used an Ad26 vector expressing Wuhan-strain SARS-CoV-2 spike. Repertoires were generated with immunoSEQ multiplex PCR, while TCRdb's copy carries only in-frame clones and drops some. Here the sample spans about 410,000 clones, about nine tenths being singletons. Study results and caveats: With respect to non-spike TCR breadth, vaccine and placebo recipients were similar.

The CDR3 sequence is 15 residues long. Germline V gene data show CDR1 as SGDLS and CDR2 as YYNGEE. The V end lost 3 bases, the J end lost 1 base, and 10 bases lay between the germline ends. The sequence was obtained from a person aged 18-60 years who received the Ad26.COV2.S COVID-19 vaccine or a placebo. The specimen was peripheral blood, collected in a trial of Ad26.COV2.S vaccine versus placebo. The genes are TRBV9 and TRBJ1-4, with D tentatively TRBD1 (5 bases). CDR3 in amino acids: CASSGDSLTNEKLFF. The DNA of the CDR3 is TGTGCCAGCAGCGGCGACAGCTTAACTAATGAAAAACTGTTTTTT.